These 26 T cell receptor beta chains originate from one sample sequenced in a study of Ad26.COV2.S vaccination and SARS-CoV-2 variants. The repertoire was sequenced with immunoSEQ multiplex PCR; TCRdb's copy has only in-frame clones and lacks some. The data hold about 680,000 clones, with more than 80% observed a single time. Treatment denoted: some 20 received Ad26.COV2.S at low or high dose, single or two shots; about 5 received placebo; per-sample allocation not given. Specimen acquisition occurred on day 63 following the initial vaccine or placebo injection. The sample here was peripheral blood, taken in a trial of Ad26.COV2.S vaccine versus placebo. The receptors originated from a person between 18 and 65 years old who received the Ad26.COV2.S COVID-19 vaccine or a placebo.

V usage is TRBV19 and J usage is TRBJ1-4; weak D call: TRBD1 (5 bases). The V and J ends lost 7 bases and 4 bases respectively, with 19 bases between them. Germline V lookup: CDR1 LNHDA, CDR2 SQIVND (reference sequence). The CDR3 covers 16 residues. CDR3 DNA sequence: TGTGCCAGTAATAGGGGAGGGCTTGGACTTAATGAAAAACTGTTTTTT. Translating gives CASNRGGLGLNEKLFF.

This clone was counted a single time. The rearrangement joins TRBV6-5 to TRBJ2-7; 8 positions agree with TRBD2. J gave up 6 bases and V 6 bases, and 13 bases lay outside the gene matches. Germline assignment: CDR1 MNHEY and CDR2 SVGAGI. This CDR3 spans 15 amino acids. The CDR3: CASRSLAVDSGEQYF. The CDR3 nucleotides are TGTGCCAGCAGGTCACTAGCGGTGGATTCCGGCGAGCAGTACTTC.

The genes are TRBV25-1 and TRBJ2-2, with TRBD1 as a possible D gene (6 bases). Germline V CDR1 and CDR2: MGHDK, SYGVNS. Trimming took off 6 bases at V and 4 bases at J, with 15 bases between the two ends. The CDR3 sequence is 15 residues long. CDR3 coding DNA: TGTGCCAGCAGACCGGGACAATTGATCACCGGGGAGCTGTTTTTT. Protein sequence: CASRPGQLITGELFF.

The CDR3 reads CASSQGTGADYGYTF. The CDR3, as DNA: TGTGCCAGCAGCCAGGGTACAGGGGCTGACTATGGCTACACCTTC. The rearrangement uses TRBV14 and TRBJ1-2; TRBD1 matches at 7 bases. Germline V gene lookup returns CDR1 SGHDN and CDR2 FVKESK. The CDR3 covers 15 residues. V lost 3 bases to trimming and J lost 3 bases; unmatched junction nucleotides: 7. Full variable domain (remainder filled in from reference TRBV14 and TRBJ1-2): EAGVTQFPSHSVIEKGQTVTLRCDPISGHDNLYWYRRVMGKEIKFLLHFVKESKQDESGMPNNRFLAERTGGTYSTLKVQPAELEDSGVYFCASSQGTGADYGYTFGSGTRLTVV.

CDR3 sequence (DNA): TGCAGCGTCGAGGGAGACAACTATGGCTACACCTTC. It codes for CSVEGDNYGYTF. The chain recombines TRBV29-1 with TRBJ1-2; D gene ambiguous. The germline gives CDR1 SQVTM, CDR2 ANQGSEA. This CDR3 comprises 12 residues. The germline V and J ends were trimmed by 6 bases and 2 bases, with 10 bases remaining between them.

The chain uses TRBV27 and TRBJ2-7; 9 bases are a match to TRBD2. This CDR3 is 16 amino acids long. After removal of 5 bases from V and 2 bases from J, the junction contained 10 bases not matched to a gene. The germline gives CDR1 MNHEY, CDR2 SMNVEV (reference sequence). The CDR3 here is CASSLSLAGLTYEQYF. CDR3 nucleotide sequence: TGTGCCAGCAGTCTAAGCCTAGCGGGACTTACCTACGAGCAGTACTTC.

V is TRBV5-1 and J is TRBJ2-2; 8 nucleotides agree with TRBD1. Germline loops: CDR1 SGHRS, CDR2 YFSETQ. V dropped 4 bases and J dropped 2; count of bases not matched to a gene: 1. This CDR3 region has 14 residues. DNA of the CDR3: TGCGCCAGCAGCGGACAGGGAAACACCGGGGAGCTGTTTTTT. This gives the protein CASSGQGNTGELFF.

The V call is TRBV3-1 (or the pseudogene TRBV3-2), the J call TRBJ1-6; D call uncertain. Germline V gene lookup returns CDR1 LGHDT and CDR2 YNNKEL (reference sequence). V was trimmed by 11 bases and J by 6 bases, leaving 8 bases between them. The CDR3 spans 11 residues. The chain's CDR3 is CALKGNSPLHF. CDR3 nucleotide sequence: TGTGCCCTAAAAGGTAATTCACCCCTCCACTTT.

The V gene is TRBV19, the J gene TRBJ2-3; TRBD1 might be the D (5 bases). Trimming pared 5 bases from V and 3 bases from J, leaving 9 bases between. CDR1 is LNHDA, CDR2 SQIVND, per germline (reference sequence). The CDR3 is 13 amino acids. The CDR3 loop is CASSAGHTDTQYF. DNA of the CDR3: TGTGCCAGTAGTGCAGGACATACAGATACGCAGTATTTT.

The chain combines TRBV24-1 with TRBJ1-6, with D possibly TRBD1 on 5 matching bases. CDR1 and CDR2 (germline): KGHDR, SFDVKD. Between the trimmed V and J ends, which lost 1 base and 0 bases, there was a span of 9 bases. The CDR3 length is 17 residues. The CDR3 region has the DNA TGTGCCACCAGTGATTTTGGGGGAGGCTCCTATAATTCACCCCTCCACTTT. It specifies CATSDFGGGSYNSPLHF.

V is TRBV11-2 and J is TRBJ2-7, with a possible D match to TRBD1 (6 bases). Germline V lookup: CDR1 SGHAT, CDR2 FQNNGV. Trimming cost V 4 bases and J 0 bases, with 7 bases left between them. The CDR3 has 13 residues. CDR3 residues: CASSWDISYEQYF. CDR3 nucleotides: TGTGCCAGCAGCTGGGACATCTCCTACGAGCAGTACTTC.

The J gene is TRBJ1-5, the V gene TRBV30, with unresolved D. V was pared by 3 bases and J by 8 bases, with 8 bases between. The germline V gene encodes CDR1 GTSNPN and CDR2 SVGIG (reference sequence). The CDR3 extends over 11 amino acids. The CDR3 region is CAWSSGEPQHF. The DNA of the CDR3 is TGTGCCTGGAGCTCGGGAGAGCCCCAGCATTTT.

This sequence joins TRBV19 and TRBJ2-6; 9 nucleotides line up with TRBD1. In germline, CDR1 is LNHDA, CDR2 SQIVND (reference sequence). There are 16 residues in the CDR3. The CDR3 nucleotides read TGTGGCCGCGGGCACAGGGGGCTTGGTGGGGCCAACGTCCTGACTTTC. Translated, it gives CGRGHRGLGGANVLTF.

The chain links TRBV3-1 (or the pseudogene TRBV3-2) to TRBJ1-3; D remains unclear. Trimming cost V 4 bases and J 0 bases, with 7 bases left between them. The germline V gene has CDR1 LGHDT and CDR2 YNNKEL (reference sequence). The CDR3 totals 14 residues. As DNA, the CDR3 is TGTGCCAGCAGCCCTTCCAGCTCTGGAAACACCATATATTTT. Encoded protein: CASSPSSSGNTIYF.

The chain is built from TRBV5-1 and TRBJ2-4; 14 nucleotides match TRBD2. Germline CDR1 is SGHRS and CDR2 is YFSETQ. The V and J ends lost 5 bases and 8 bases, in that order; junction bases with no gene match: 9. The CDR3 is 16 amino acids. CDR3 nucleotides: TGCGCCAGCAGACAAGGACTAGCGGGGGGCGGAGACATTCAGTACTTC. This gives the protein CASRQGLAGGGDIQYF.

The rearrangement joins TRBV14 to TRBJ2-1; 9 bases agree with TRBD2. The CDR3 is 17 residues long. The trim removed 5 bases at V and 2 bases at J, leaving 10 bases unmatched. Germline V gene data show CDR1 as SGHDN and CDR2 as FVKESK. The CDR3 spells CASSVLRSSGAYNEQFF. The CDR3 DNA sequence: TGTGCCAGCAGCGTCTTACGTTCTAGCGGGGCCTACAATGAGCAGTTCTTC.

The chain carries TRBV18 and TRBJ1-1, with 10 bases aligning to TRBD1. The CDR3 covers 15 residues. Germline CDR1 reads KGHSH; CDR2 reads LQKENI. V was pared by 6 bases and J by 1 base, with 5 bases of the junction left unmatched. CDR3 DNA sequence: TGTGCCAGCTCGCCGGGACAGGGGACGAACACTGAAGCTTTCTTT. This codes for CASSPGQGTNTEAFF.

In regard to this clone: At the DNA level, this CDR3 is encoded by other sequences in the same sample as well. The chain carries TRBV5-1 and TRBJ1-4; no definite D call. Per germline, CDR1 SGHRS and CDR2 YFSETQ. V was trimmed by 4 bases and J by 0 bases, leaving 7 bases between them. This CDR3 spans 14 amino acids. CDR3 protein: CASSLTATNEKLFF. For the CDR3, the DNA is TGCGCCAGCAGCCTGACCGCAACTAATGAAAAACTGTTTTTT.

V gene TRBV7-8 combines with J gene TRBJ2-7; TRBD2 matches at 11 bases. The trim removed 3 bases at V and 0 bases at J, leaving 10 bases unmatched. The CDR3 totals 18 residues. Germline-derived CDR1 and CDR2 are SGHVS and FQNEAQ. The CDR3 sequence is CASSLPSGGLPPSYEQYF. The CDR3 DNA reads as TGTGCCAGCAGCTTGCCTAGCGGGGGGCTTCCCCCCTCCTACGAGCAGTACTTC.

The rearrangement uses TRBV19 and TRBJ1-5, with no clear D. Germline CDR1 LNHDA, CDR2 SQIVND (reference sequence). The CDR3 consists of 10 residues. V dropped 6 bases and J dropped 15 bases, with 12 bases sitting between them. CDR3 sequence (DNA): TGTGCCAGTAGATCTGGGTTTTGGCATTTT. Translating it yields CASRSGFWHF.

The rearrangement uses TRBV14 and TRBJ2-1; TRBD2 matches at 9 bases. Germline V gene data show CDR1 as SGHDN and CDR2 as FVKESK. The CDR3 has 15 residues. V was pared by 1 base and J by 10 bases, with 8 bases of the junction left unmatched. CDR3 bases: TGTGCCAGCAGCCAAGTTGGCGGGAGGGCCCGCGAGCAGTTCTTC. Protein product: CASSQVGGRAREQFF.

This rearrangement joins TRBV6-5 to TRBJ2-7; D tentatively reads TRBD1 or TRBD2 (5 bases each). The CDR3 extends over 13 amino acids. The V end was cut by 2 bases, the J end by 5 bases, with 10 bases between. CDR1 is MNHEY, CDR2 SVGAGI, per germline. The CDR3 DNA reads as TGTGCCAGCAGTTACGGGGGAGCAAACGAGCAGTACTTC. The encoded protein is CASSYGGANEQYF.

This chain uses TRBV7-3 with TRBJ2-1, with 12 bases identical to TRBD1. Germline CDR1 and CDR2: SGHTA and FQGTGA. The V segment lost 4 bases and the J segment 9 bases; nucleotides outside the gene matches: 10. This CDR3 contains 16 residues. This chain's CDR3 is CASSSRDRGLIGEQFF. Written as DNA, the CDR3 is TGTGCCAGCAGCTCCCGGGACAGGGGGCTTATCGGTGAGCAGTTCTTC.

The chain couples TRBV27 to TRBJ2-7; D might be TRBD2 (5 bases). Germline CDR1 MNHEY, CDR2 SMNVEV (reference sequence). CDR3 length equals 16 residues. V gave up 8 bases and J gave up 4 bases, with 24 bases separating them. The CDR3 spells CASGVLAWGMGYEQYF. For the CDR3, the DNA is TGTGCCAGCGGCGTCCTAGCATGGGGTATGGGGTACGAGCAGTACTTC.

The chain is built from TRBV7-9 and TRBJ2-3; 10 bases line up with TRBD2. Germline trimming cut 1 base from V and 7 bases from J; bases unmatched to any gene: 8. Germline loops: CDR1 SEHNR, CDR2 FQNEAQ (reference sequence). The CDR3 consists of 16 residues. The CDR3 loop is CASSLGPSGGAHTQYF. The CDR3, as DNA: TGTGCCAGCAGCTTAGGGCCTAGCGGGGGTGCCCATACGCAGTATTTT.

CDR3 sequence (DNA): TGTGCCTGGAGTTCGGACAGGGGAAGGGGCGAGCAGTACTTC. Translating gives CAWSSDRGRGEQYF. The V call is TRBV30, the J call TRBJ2-7, with 9 positions matching TRBD1. Germline V lookup: CDR1 GTSNPN, CDR2 SVGIG (reference sequence). There are 14 residues in the CDR3. The V and J ends lost 2 bases and 6 bases, in that order; junction bases with no gene match: 8.